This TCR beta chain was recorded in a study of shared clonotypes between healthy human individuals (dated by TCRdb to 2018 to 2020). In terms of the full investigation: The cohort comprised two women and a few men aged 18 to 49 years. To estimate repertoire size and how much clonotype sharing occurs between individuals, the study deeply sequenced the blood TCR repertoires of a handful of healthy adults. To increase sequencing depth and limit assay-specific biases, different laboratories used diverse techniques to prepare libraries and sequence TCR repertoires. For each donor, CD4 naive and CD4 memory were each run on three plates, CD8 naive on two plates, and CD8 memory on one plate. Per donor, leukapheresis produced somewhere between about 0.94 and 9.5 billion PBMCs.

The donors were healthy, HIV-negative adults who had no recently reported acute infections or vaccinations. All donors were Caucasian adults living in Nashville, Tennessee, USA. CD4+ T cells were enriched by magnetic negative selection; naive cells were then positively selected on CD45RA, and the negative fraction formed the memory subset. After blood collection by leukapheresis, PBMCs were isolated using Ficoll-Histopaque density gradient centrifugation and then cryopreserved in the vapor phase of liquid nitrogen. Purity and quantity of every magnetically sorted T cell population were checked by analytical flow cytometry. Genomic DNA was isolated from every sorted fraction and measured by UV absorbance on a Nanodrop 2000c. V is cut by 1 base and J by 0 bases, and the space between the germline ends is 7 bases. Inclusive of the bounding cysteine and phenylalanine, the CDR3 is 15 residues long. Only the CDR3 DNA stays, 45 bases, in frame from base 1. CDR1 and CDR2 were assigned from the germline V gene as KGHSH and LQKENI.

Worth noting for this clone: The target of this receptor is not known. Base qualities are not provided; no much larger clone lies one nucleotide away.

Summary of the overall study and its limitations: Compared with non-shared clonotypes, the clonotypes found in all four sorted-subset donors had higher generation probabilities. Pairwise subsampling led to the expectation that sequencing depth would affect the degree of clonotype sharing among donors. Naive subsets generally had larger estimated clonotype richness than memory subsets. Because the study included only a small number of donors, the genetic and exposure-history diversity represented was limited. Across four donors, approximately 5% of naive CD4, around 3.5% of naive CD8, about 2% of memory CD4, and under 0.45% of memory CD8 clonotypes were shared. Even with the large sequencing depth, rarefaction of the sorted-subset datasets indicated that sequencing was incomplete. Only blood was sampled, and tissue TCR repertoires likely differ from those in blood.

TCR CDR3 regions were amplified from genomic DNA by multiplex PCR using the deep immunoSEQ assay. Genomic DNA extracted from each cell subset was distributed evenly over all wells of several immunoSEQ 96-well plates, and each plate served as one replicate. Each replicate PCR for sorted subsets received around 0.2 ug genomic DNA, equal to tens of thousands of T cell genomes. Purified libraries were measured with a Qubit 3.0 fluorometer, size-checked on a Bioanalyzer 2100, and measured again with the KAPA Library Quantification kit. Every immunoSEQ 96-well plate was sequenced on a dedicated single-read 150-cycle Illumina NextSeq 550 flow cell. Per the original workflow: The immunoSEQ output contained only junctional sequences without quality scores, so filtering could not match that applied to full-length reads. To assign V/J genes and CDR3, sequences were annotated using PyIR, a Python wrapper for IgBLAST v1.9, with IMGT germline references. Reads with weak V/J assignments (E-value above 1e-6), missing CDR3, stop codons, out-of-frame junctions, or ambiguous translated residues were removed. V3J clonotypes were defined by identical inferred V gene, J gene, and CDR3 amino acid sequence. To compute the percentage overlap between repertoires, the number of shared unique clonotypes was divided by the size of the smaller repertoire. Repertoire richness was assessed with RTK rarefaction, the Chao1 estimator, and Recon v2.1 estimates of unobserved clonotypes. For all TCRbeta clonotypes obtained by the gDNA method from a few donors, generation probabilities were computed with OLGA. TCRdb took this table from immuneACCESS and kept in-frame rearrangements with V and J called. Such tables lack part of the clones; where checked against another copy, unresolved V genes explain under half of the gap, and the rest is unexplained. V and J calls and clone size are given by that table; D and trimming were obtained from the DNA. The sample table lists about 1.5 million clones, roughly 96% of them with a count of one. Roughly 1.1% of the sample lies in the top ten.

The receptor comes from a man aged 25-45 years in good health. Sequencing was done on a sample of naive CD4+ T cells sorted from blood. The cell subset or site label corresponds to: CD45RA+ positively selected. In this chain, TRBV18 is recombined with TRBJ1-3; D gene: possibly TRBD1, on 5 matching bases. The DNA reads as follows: TGTGCCAGCTCACCACGACAGATCTCTGGAAACACCATATATTTT. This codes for CASSPRQISGNTIYF.